The present T cell receptor (beta chain) was sequenced within a study of blood T cell repertoires in COVID-19. Profiling relied on immunoSEQ multiplex PCR, and the TCRdb table lists in-frame clones only, not all of them. The sample contains some 380,000 clones, about 87% of which appear only once. Donors in Cohort 3 who had recovered were those with two negative PCRs, healthcare professional clearance, or resolution of their symptoms. This sequence originates from a man in his thirties or forties who had recovered from COVID-19. The source material was PBMCs or T cells enriched from blood (not recorded which).

The CDR3, as DNA: TGTGCCAGCATCAAACAGGGGGCTGAGCAGTTCTTC. Protein sequence: CASIKQGAEQFF. J is TRBJ2-1 and V is TRBV7-8; 9 bases match TRBD1. The V and J ends lost 7 bases and 9 bases, in that order; junction bases with no gene match: 4. The CDR3 loop spans 12 amino acids. Germline CDR1 and CDR2: SGHVS and FQNEAQ.